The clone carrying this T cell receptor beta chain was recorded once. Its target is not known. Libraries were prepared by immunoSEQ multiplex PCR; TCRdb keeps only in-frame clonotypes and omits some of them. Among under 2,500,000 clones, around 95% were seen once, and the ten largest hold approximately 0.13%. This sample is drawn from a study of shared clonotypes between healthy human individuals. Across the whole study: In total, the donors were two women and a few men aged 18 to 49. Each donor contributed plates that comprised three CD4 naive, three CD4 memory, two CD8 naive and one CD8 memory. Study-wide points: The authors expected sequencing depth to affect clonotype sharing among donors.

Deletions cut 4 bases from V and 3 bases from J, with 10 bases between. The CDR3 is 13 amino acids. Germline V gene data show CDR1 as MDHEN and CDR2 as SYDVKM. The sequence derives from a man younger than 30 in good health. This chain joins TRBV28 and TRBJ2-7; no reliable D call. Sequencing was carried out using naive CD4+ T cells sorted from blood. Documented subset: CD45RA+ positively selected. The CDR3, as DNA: TGTGCCAGCAGTTCCCTTTCGGACTACGAGCAGTACTTC. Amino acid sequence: CASSSLSDYEQYF.